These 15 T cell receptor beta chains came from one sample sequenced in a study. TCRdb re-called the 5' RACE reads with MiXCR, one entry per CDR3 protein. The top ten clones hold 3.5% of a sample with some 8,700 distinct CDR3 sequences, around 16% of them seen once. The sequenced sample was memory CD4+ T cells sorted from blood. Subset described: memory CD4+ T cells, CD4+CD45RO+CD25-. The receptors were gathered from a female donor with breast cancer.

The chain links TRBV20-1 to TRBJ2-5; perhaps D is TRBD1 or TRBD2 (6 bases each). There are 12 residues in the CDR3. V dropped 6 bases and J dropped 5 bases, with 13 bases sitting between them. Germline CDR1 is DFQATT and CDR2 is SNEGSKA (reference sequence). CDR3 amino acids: CSAVGGGETQYF. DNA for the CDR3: TGCAGTGCGGTCGGAGGGGGGGAGACCCAGTACTTC.

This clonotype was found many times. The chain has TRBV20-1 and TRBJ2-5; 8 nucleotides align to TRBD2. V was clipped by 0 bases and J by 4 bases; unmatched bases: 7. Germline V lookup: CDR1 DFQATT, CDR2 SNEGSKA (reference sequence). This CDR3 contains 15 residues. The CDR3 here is CSARDLGLGLETQYF. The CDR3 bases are TGCAGTGCTAGAGATCTGGGACTAGGGTTAGAGACCCAGTACTTC.

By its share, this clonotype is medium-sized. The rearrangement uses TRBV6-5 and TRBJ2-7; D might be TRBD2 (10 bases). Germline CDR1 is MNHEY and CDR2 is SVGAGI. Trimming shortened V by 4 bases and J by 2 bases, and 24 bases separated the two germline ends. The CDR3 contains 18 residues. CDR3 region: CASSSEQGASGSPYEQYF. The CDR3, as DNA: TGTGCCAGCAGTTCCGAACAGGGGGCTAGCGGGAGCCCCTACGAGCAGTACTTC.

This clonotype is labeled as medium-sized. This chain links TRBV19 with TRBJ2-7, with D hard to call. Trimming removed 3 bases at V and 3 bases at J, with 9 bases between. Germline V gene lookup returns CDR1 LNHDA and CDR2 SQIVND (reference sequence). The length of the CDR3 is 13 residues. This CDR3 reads CASSIKPGYEQYF. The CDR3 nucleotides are TGTGCCAGTAGTATTAAGCCGGGCTACGAGCAGTACTTC.

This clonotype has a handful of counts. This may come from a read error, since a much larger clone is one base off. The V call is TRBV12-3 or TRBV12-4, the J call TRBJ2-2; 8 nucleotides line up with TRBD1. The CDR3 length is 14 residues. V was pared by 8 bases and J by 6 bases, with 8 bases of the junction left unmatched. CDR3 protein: CASGRQGIAGELFF. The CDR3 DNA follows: TGTGCCAGCGGCCGACAGGGGATAGCCGGGGAGCTGTTTTTT.

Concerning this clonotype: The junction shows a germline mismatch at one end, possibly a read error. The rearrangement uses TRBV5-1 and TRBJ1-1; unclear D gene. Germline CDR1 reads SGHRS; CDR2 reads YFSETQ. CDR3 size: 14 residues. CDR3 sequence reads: CASSSTQQNIEALF. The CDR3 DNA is TGCGCCAGCAGCTCGACCCAGCAGAACATTGAAGCTCTCTTT.

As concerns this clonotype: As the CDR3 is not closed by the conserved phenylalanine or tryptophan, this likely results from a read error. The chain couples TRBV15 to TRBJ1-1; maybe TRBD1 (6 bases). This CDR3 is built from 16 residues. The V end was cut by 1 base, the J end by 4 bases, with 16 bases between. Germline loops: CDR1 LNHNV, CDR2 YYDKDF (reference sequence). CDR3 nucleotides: TGTGCCACCAGCAGAGTAACAGGGCTCAGGGGCACTGAAGCTTTCTGT. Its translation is CATSRVTGLRGTEAFC.

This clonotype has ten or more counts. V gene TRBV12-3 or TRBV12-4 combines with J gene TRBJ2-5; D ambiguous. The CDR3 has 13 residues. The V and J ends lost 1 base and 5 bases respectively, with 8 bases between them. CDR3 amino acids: CASSLVRWETQYF. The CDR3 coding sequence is TGTGCCAGCAGTTTAGTTAGATGGGAGACCCAGTACTTC.

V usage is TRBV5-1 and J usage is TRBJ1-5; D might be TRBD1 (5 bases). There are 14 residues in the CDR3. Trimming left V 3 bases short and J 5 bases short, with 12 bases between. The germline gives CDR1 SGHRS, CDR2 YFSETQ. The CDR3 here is CASSSSGRDQPQHF. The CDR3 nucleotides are TGCGCCAGCAGCTCTTCAGGGCGGGATCAGCCCCAGCATTTT.

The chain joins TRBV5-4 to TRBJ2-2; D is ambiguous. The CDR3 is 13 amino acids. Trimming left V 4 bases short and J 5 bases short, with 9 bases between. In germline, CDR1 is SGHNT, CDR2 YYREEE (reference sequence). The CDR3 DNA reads TGTGCCAGCAGCGTAGGGCTGACCGGGGAGCTGTTTTTT. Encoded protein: CASSVGLTGELFF.

CDR3 sequence (DNA): TGCGCCAGCAGCCTCCACGGGGGCTACACCTTC. This gives the protein CASSLHGGYTF. The chain joins TRBV4-1 to TRBJ1-2, with unresolved D. V dropped 4 bases and J dropped 8 bases, with 8 bases sitting between them. The germline CDR1 and CDR2 sequences are MGHRA and YSYEKL. CDR3 length: 11 residues.

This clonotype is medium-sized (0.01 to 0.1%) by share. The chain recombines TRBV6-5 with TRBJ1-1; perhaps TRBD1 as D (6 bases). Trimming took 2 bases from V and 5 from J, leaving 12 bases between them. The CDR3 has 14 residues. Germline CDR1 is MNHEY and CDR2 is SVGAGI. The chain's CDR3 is CASSYPGGGTEAFF. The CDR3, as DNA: TGTGCCAGCAGTTACCCGGGAGGGGGTACTGAAGCTTTCTTT.

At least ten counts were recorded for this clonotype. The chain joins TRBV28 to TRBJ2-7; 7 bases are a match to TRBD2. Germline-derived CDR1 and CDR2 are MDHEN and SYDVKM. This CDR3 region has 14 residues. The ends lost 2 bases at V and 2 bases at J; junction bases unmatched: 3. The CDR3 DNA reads TGTGCCAGCAGTTTAGGGGGGGTCCCCTACGAGCAGTACTTC. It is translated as CASSLGGVPYEQYF.

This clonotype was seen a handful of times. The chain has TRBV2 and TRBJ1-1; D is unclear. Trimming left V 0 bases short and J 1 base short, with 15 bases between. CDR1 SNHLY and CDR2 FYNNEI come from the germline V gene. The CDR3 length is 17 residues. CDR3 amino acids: CASSEALLGQQNTEAFF. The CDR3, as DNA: TGTGCCAGCAGTGAAGCGCTTCTTGGGCAACAGAACACTGAAGCTTTCTTT.

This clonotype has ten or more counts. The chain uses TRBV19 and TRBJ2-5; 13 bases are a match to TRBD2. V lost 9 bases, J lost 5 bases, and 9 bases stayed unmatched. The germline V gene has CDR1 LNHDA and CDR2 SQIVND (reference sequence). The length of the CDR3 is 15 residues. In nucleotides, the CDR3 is TGTGCCAGCGGACGGACTAGCGGGAGTTTGGAGACCCAGTACTTC. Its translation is CASGRTSGSLETQYF.